In its sample, the clone carrying this TCR beta chain was seen many times. What it binds is not known. The sample belongs to a study of T cell repertoires in cytomegalovirus infection. Across the study: Public TCR beta signatures indicated both CMV infection and matching HLA type.

General observations from the study: The ex vivo response showed dominance by HLA-C-restricted CMV-specific TCR beta clonotypes.

Using its own MiXCR run on the reads, TCRdb lists one record per CDR3 protein. In the table there are about 71,000 distinct CDR3 sequences, 20% to 25% of which are singletons. This sample comprised CD8+ T cells from cultured PBMCs, obtained from culture after CMV antigen stimulation. The sequence was obtained from a human donor in good health (CMV status not recorded). Some clones in this sample may be carry-over from other donors' samples.

CDR3 residues: CASSAAGMNYNEQFF. CDR3 coding DNA: TGTGCCAGCAGCGCAGCGGGGATGAACTACAATGAGCAGTTCTTC. The chain employs TRBV7-9 and TRBJ2-1; 7 positions agree with TRBD2. CDR3 length equals 15 residues. Trimming took 5 bases from V and 3 from J; bases not matched to a gene: 7. Per germline, CDR1 SEHNR and CDR2 FQNEAQ (reference sequence).